The sequence of this TCR beta chain was determined in a study of early T cells in non-severe SARS-CoV-2 infection (dated by TCRdb to the early 2020s). As for the study more broadly: Because TCR sequencing was done on bulk RNA from unsorted whole blood, the alpha and beta chains could not be paired.

To note about this clonotype: It lacks a known antigen. No much larger clonotype is one base removed from it; base qualities were not supplied.

Set within a cohort of healthcare workers in London, UK, this nested case-control study involved weekly PCR testing of nasopharyngeal swabs along with blood sampling. Healthcare workers were enrolled in the week of the UK lockdown, from 23 to 31 March 2020, and were followed every week for up to roughly 16 weeks. To prepare the library, 5' RACE was applied. The sequencing machine was a NextSeq 500. Unique molecular identifiers were attached to individual cDNA molecules in the TCR library protocol so that sequencing error and PCR bias could be corrected. Sequencing covered both TCR alpha and beta chains, and within each sample the abundances of alpha and beta sequences were tightly co-correlated. In the paper's pipeline: Decombinator V4 was used to perform V gene, J gene and CDR3 annotation of TCR sequences. Expanded TCRs were defined as changing significantly between any two time points under a Poisson model with p below 0.0001. TCR abundances were normalised to the total number of TCRs sequenced per sample and expressed as counts per million. TRAV1-2 paired with TRAJ12, TRAJ20 or TRAJ33 defined MAIT TCRs, while TRAV10 paired with TRAJ18 defined iNKT TCRs. VDJdb, accessed 1 November 2021, was searched for CMV, EBV and SARS-CoV-2 annotated TCRs, excluding TCRs annotated for multiple antigens. TCRdb reworked the public reads: Q25 trimming with fastp, MiXCR clone assembly, productive beta chains retained. Identical CDR3 protein sequences are pooled into one entry, listed with their most common genes and DNA. What appears here as the V and J calls and clone size reflects TCRdb's work, not the paper's. This sample has tens of thousands of distinct CDR3 sequences in its table, and 11% to 15% of those were observed once. The ten largest clones take up 3% to 3.5% of the sample.

Here is what the overall study found, with its caveats: VDJdb matching was skewed toward anti-spike CD8 responses and likely underestimated virus-specific expansions, missing private and CD4 specificities.

V is trimmed back by 3 bases and J by 2 bases, and the junction contains 1 base that no gene match accounts for. The CDR3 goes from the cysteine to the phenylalanine over 16 residues. Only CDR3 DNA is held: 48 bases, read in frame from base 1. CDR1 and CDR2, per the germline V gene, are SGHVS and FQNEAQ. The chain couples TRBV7-8 to TRBJ2-1, and 13 junctional nucleotides match TRBD2. What was sequenced was whole blood. This receptor was taken from an adult who was a healthcare worker with PCR-confirmed SARS-CoV-2 infection or an uninfected control (not recorded which). CDR3 reads: CASSFTSGRAYNEQFF. The DNA sequence is given as TGTGCCAGCAGCTTTACTAGCGGGAGGGCCTACAATGAGCAGTTCTTC.